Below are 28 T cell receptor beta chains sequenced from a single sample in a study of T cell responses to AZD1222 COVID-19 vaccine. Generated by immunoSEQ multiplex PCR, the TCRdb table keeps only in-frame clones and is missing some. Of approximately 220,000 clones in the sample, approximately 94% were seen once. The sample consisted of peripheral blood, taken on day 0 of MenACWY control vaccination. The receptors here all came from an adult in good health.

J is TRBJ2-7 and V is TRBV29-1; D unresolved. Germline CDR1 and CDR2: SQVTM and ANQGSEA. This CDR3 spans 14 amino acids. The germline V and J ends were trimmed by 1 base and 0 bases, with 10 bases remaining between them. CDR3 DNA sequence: TGCAGCGTTGAAGGTCCCCAGAGCTCCTACGAGCAGTACTTC. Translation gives CSVEGPQSSYEQYF.

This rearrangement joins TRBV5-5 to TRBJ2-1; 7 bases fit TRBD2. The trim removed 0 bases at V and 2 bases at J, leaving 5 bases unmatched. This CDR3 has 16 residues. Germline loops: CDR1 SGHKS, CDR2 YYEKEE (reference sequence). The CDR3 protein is CASSLAPSGTYNEQFF. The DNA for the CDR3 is TGTGCCAGCAGCTTGGCCCCTAGCGGAACCTACAATGAGCAGTTCTTC.

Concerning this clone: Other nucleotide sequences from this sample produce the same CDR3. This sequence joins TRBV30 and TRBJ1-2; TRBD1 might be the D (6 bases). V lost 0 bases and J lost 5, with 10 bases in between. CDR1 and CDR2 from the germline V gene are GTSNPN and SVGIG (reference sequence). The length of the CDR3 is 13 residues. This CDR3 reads CAWSVTGRYGYTF. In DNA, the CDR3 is TGTGCCTGGAGTGTAACAGGGCGGTATGGCTACACCTTC.

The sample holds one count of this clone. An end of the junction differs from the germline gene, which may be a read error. CDR3 bases: TGTGCCAGTAGTATAGATGGGCGTTGGGACTACGGCTACACCTTC. Translated, it gives CASSIDGRWDYGYTF. This chain joins TRBV19 and TRBJ1-2; weak D call: TRBD1 (5 bases). This CDR3 spans 15 amino acids. CDR1 is LNHDA, CDR2 SQIVND, per germline (reference sequence).

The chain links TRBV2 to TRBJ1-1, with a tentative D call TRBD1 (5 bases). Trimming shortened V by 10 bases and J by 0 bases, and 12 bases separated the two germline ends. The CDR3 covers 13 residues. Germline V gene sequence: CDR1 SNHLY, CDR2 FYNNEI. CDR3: CATGTHMNTEAFF. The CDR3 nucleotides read TGTGCCACTGGGACGCACATGAACACTGAAGCTTTCTTT.

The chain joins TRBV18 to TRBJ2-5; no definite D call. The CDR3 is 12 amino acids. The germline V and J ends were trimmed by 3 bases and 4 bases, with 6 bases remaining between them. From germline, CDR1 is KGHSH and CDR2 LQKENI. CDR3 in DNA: TGTGCCAGCTCACCGATGGGAGAGACCCAGTACTTC. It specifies CASSPMGETQYF.

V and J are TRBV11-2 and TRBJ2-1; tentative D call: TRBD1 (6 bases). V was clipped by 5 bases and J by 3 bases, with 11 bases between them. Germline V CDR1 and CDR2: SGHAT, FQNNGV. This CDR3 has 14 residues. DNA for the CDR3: TGTGCCAGCAGCGTTTTAGGGGGCTACAATGAGCAGTTCTTC. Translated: CASSVLGGYNEQFF. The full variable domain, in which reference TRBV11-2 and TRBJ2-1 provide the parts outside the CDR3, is EAGVAQSPRYKIIEKRQSVAFWCNPISGHATLYWYQQILGQGPKLLIQFQNNGVVDDSQLPKDRFSAERLKGVDSTLKIQPAKLEDSAVYLCASSVLGGYNEQFFGPGTRLTVL.

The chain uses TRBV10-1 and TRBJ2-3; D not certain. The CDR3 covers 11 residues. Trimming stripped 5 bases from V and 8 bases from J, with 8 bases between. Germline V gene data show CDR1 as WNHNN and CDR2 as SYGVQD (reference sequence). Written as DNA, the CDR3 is TGCGCCAGCAGTACTATCGGTACGCAGTATTTT. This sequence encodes CASSTIGTQYF.

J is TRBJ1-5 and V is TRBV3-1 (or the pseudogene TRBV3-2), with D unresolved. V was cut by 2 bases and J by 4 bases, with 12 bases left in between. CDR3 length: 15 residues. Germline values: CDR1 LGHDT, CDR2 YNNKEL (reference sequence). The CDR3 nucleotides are TGTGCCAGCAGCCAACGTGGGTTGAGGAATCAGCCCCAGCATTTT. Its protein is CASSQRGLRNQPQHF.

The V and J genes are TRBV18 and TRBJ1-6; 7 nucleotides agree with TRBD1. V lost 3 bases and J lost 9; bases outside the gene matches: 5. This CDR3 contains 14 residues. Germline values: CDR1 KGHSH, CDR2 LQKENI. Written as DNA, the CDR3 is TGTGCCAGCTCACCCGGGACAGAGATTTCACCCCTCCACTTT. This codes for CASSPGTEISPLHF. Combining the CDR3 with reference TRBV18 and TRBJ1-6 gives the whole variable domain NAGVMQNPRHLVRRRGQEARLRCSPMKGHSHVYWYRQLPEEGLKFMVYLQKENIIDESGMPKERFSAEFPKEGPSILRIQQVVRGDSAAYFCASSPGTEISPLHFGNGTRLTVT.

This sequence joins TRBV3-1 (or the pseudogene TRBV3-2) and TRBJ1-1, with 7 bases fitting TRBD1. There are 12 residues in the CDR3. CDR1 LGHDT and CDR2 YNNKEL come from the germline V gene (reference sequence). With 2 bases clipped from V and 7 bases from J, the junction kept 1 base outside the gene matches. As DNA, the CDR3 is TGTGCCAGCAGCCAACAGGGGGTTGAAGCTTTCTTT. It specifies CASSQQGVEAFF.

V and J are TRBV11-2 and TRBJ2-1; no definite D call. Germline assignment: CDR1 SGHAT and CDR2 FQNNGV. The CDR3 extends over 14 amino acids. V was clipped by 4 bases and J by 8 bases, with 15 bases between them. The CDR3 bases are TGTGCCAGCAGCTCGGATCAGTTTGGCTATGAGCAGTTCTTC. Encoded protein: CASSSDQFGYEQFF.

The CDR3 nucleotides read TGTGCCACCAGCTCATCGGGGGGGAGCTCCTACAATGAGCAGTTCTTC. It specifies CATSSSGGSSYNEQFF. The chain recombines TRBV24-1 with TRBJ2-1; 8 positions agree with TRBD2. Germline V lookup: CDR1 KGHDR, CDR2 SFDVKD. V shed 7 bases and J 0 bases; nucleotides not matched to a gene: 7. This CDR3 is built from 16 residues.

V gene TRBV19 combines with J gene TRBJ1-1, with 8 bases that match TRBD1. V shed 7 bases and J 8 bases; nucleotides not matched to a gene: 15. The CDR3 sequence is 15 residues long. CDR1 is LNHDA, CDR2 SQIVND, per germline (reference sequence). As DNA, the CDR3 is TGTGCCAGTAACACGGACAGGGACTCTCTCGGGGAAGCTTTCTTT. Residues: CASNTDRDSLGEAFF. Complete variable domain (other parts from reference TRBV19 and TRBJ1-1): DGGITQSPKYLFRKEGQNVTLSCEQNLNHDAMYWYRQDPGQGLRLIYYSQIVNDFQKGDIAEGYSVSREKKESFPLTVTSAQKNPTAFYLCASNTDRDSLGEAFFGQGTRLTVV.

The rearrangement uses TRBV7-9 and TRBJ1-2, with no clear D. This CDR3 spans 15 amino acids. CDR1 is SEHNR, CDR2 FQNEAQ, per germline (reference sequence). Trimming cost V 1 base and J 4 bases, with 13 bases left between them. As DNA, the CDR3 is TGTGCCAGCAGCTTAGATCGTTGGCTCGTCTATGGCTACACCTTC. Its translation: CASSLDRWLVYGYTF.

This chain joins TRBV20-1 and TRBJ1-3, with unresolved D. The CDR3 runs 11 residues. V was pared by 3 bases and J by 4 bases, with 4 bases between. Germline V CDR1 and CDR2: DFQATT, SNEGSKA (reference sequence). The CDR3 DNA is TGCAGTGCTAGTCGGGGAAACACCATATATTTT. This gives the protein CSASRGNTIYF.

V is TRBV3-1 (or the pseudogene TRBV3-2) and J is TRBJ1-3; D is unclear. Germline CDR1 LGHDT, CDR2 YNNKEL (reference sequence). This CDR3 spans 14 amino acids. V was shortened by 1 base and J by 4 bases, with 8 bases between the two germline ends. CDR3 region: CASSQGRRGNTIYF. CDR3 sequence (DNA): TGTGCCAGCAGCCAAGGGCGGAGGGGAAACACCATATATTTT.

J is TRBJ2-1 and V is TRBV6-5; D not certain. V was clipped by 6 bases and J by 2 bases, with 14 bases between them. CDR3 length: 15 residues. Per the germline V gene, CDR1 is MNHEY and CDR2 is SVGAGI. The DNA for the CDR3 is TGTGCCAGCAGCCTCGGGTTTCGGGCCTACAATGAGCAGTTCTTC. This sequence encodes CASSLGFRAYNEQFF.

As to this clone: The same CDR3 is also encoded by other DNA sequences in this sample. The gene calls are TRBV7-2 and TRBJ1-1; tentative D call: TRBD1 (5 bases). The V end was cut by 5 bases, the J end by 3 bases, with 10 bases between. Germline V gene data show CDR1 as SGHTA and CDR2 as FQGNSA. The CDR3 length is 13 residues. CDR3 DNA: TGTGCCAGCAGCCTTCAGGGTTACACTGAAGCTTTCTTT. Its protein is CASSLQGYTEAFF. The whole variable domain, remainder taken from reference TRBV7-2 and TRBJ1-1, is GAGVSQSPSNKVTEKGKDVELRCDPISGHTALYWYRQSLGQGLEFLIYFQGNSAPDKSGLPSDRFSAERTGGSVSTLTIQRTQQEDSAVYLCASSLQGYTEAFFGQGTRLTVV.

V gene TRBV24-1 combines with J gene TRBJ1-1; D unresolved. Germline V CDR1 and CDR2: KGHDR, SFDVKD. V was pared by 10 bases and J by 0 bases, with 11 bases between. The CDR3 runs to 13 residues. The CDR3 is CATQDGLNTEAFF. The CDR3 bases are TGTGCCACTCAGGACGGGCTGAACACTGAAGCTTTCTTT.

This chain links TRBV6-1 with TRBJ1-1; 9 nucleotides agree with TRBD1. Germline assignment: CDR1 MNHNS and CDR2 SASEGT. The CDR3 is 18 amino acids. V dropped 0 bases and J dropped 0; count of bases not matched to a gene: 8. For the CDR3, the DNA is TGTGCCAGCAGTGAAGCAATGGGACAGGGTAACATGAACACTGAAGCTTTCTTT. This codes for CASSEAMGQGNMNTEAFF.

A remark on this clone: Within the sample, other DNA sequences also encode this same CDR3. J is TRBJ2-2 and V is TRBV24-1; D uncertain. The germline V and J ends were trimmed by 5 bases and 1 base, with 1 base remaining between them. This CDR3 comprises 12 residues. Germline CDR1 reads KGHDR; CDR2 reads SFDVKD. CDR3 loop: CATSGNTGELFF. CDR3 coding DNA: TGTGCCACCAGTGGGAACACCGGGGAGCTGTTTTTT.

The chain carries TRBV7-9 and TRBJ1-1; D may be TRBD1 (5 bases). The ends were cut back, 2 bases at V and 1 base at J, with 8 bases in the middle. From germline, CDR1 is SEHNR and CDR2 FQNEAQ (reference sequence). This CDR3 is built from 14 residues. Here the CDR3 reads CASSLLGTNTEAFF. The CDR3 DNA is TGTGCCAGCAGCTTATTAGGGACGAACACTGAAGCTTTCTTT.

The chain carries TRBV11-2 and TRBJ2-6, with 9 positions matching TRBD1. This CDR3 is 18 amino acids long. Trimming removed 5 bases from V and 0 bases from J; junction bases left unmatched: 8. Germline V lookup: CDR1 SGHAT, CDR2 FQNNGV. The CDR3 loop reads CASSPQGQGISGANVLTF. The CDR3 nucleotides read TGTGCCAGCAGCCCCCAGGGACAGGGAATCTCTGGGGCCAACGTCCTGACTTTC.

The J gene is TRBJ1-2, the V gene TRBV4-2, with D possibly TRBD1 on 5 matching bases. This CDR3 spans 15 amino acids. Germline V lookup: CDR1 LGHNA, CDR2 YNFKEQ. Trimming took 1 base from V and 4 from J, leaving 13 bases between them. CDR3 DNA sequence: TGTGCCAGCAGCCAAGGGGCTGGGGGTGGCTATGGCTACACCTTC. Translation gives CASSQGAGGGYGYTF.

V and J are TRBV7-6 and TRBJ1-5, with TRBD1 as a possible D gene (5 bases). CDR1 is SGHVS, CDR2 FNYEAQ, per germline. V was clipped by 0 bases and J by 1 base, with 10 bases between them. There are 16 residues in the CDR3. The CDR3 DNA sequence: TGTGCCAGCAGCTTAGCGGACCGGGGGAGCAATCAGCCCCAGCATTTT. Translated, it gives CASSLADRGSNQPQHF.

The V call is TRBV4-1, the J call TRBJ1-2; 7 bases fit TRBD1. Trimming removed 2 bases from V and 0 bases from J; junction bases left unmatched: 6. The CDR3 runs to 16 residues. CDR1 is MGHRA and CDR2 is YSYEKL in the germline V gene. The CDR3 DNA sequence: TGCGCCAGCAGCCAACCTGGGACAGCGGCTAACTATGGCTACACCTTC. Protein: CASSQPGTAANYGYTF.

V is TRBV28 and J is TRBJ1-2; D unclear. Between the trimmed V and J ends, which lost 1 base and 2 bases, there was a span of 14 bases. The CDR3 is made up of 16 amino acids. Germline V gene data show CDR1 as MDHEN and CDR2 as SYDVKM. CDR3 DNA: TGTGCCAGCAGTTTATATTCGGGAAGCTACAACTATGGCTACACCTTC. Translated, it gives CASSLYSGSYNYGYTF.